A selection of T cell receptor beta chains follows, all from one sample in a study of regulatory T cells in long-lasting Graves disease. TCRdb used MiXCR to reprocess the multiplex PCR reads, holding one entry per CDR3 protein. The data hold around 250,000 distinct CDR3 sequences, with around 18% observed a single time. These records were also assigned to another study, of T cells in Graves' hyperthyroidism and ophthalmopathy.

The sequenced sample was peripheral blood mononuclear cells (PBMCs), obtained at new diagnosis, from a patient treated with antithyroid drugs. These receptors originate from a woman in her 30s with Graves disease. The CDR3 runs from the conserved cysteine through the conserved F or W. The order of the fields is V gene, J gene, clone size, D gene, CDR3 protein, CDR3 DNA. A D gene is named only where the DNA matches it firmly. A row's size may be missing; if present it is once, few, many or a size class.

TRBV27	TRBJ1-1	many	TRBD1	CASSLTRGVNTEAFF	TGTGCCAGCAGTTTGACCAGGGGGGTGAACACTGAAGCTTTCTTT
TRBV18	TRBJ2-3	many	.	CASSATADTQYF	TGTGCCAGCTCTGCTACTGCGGATACGCAGTATTTT
TRBV9	TRBJ2-5	many	.	CASSGRQRQETQYF	TGTGCCAGCAGCGGAAGACAGAGACAAGAGACCCAGTACTTC
TRBV12-3/TRBV12-4	TRBJ2-7	many	TRBD1	CASGQGLGDEQYF	TGTGCCAGCGGACAGGGTTTGGGGGACGAGCAGTACTTC
TRBV7-2	TRBJ1-2	many	.	CASSLMDKVRIYGYTF	TGTGCCAGCAGCTTAATGGACAAGGTCAGGATATATGGCTACACCTTC
TRBV19	TRBJ1-6	many	.	CASSIGRVSPLHF	TGTGCCAGTAGTATTGGCCGGGTATCACCCCTCCACTTT
TRBV12-3/TRBV12-4	TRBJ1-2	many	.	CASSPLGRGYTF	TGTGCCAGCAGTCCCCTGGGACGTGGCTACACCTTC
TRBV30	TRBJ2-7	once	.	CAWSVTHPYEQYF	TGTGCCTGGAGTGTCACTCACCCCTACGAGCAGTACTTC
TRBV12-3/TRBV12-4	TRBJ2-3	.	TRBD2	CASSLAGLAGGDGTDTQYF	TGTGCCAGCAGTTTAGCCGGACTAGCGGGGGGGGATGGCACAGATACGCAGTATTTT
TRBV13	TRBJ1-2	.	.	CASSAPQGSYGYTF	TGTGCCAGCAGCGCCCCACAGGGATCCTATGGCTACACCTTC
TRBV19	TRBJ1-5	few	TRBD1	CASSIPGGRQPQHF	TGTGCCAGTAGTATACCAGGGGGCAGGCAGCCCCAGCATTTT
TRBV12-3/TRBV12-4	TRBJ2-2	many	.	CASSLGHGPGELFF	TGTGCCAGCAGTTTAGGTCACGGTCCCGGGGAGCTGTTTTTT
TRBV5-6	TRBJ1-2	many	.	CASSLADALEGYTF	TGTGCCAGCAGCTTGGCCGACGCCTTGGAGGGCTACACCTTC
TRBV11-2	TRBJ1-1	many	.	CASSLTTNTEAFF	TGTGCCAGCAGCTTAACAACGAACACTGAAGCTTTCTTT
TRBV2	TRBJ1-4	many	.	CASQDTGRTNEKLFF	TGTGCCAGCCAGGATACGGGGCGAACTAATGAAAAACTGTTTTTT
TRBV7-2	TRBJ1-1	.	TRBD1	CASSAARQGTEAFF	TGTGCCAGCAGTGCGGCACGACAGGGTACTGAAGCTTTCTTT
TRBV20-1	TRBJ1-2	many	.	CSAPNGRGGYTF	TGCAGTGCCCCGAACGGGAGGGGCGGCTACACCTTC
TRBV14	TRBJ1-6	.	.	CASSQTLNSPLHF	TGTGCCAGCAGCCAGACCTTAAATTCACCCCTCCACTTT
TRBV14	TRBJ2-2	.	.	CASSQRLANTGELFF	TGTGCCAGCAGCCAGAGACTAGCGAACACCGGGGAGCTGTTTTTT
TRBV13	TRBJ2-1	many	.	CASSSYYNEQFF	TGCGCCAGCAGCTCCTATTACAATGAGCAGTTCTTC
TRBV7-2	TRBJ1-1	many	.	CASSFGQQNTEAFF	TGTGCCAGCAGCTTCGGACAGCAGAACACTGAAGCTTTCTTT
TRBV2	TRBJ1-5	.	TRBD1	CASKRMGQGGNQPQHF	TGTGCCAGCAAACGAATGGGACAGGGGGGCAATCAGCCCCAGCATTTT
TRBV4-1	TRBJ1-2	few	.	CASSQEAGARINGYTF	TGCGCCAGCAGCCAAGAAGCGGGGGCGCGGATTAATGGCTACACCTTC
TRBV28	TRBJ1-5	many	TRBD1	CASSPGTGVRGQPQHF	TGTGCCAGCAGTCCTGGGACAGGGGTCAGAGGCCAGCCCCAGCATTTT
TRBV5-1	TRBJ1-6	many	.	CASSSRQPLGNSPLHF	TGCGCCAGCAGCTCCCGACAGCCCCTAGGGAATTCACCCCTCCACTTT
TRBV7-3	TRBJ1-5	many	.	CASSLKFTDSGQPQHF	TGTGCCAGCAGCTTAAAATTCACGGACAGCGGACAGCCCCAGCATTTT
TRBV5-1	TRBJ2-3	.	.	CASSSVGEDTQYF	TGCGCCAGCAGCTCCGTGGGGGAAGATACGCAGTATTTT
TRBV4-2	TRBJ2-1	few	TRBD2	CASSQESPSGGEQFF	TGTGCCAGCAGCCAAGAATCCCCTAGCGGCGGTGAGCAGTTCTTC
TRBV9	TRBJ1-4	few	TRBD1	CASSSQGGGEKLFF	TGTGCCAGCAGCTCTCAGGGGGGGGGTGAAAAACTGTTTTTT
TRBV12-3/TRBV12-4	TRBJ1-5	few	.	CASSPEGPQHF	TGTGCCAGCAGCCCTGAGGGGCCCCAGCATTTT
TRBV5-6	TRBJ1-5	few	.	CASSLQGFGNQPQHF	TGTGCCAGCAGCTTACAGGGTTTTGGCAATCAGCCCCAGCATTTT
TRBV7-9	TRBJ1-1	many	TRBD1	CASSSRGGKNTEAFF	TGTGCCAGCAGCTCGAGAGGGGGCAAGAACACTGAAGCTTTCTTT
TRBV5-4	TRBJ1-1	many	.	CASSFWGYTEAFF	TGTGCCAGCAGCTTTTGGGGTTACACTGAAGCTTTCTTT
TRBV5-1	TRBJ2-4	many	TRBD2	CASGDYKNIQYF	TGCGCCAGCGGGGACTATAAAAACATTCAGTACTTC
TRBV14	TRBJ2-7	many	.	CASSQDWGFEQYF	TGTGCCAGCAGCCAAGATTGGGGATTCGAGCAGTACTTC
TRBV10-1	TRBJ2-7	few	.	CASSEWGYEQYF	TGCGCCAGCAGTGAATGGGGCTACGAGCAGTACTTC
TRBV2	TRBJ2-3	.	.	CASSDTTLFTTDTQYF	TGTGCCAGCAGTGACACAACCCTATTCACGACAGATACGCAGTATTTT
TRBV12-3/TRBV12-4	TRBJ2-1	many	TRBD2	CASINGGTRGLDEQFF	TGTGCCAGCATCAACGGTGGGACTAGGGGCTTAGATGAGCAGTTCTTC
TRBV5-4	TRBJ2-7	many	.	CASSLEQGSGEQYF	TGTGCCAGCAGCTTGGAGCAGGGGAGTGGCGAGCAGTACTTC
TRBV7-3	TRBJ2-3	many	TRBD2	CASSRHASGVGDTQYF	TGTGCCAGCAGTCGACATGCTAGCGGGGTGGGGGATACGCAGTATTTT
TRBV20-1	TRBJ2-1	.	TRBD2	CSATGGTGREQFF	TGCAGTGCTACGGGGGGTACGGGTCGTGAGCAGTTCTTC
TRBV4-1	TRBJ1-5	many	.	CASSQVDQSNQPQHF	TGCGCCAGCAGCCAAGTTGACCAGAGCAATCAGCCCCAGCATTTT
TRBV6-2/TRBV6-3	TRBJ2-1	.	.	CASTGGGLNEQFF	TGTGCCAGCACGGGGGGCGGGCTCAATGAGCAGTTCTTC
TRBV5-4	TRBJ1-1	many	TRBD1	CAGTGGLGTEAFF	TGTGCTGGGACAGGGGGCTTGGGCACTGAAGCTTTCTTT
TRBV27	TRBJ1-2	.	.	CASSSKPGAPNYGYTF	TGTGCCAGCAGTTCAAAGCCAGGGGCGCCCAACTATGGCTACACCTTC
TRBV12-3/TRBV12-4	TRBJ1-4	many	.	CASQAGNIATNEKLFF	TGTGCCAGCCAGGCAGGGAATATAGCAACTAATGAAAAACTGTTTTTT
TRBV12-3/TRBV12-4	TRBJ1-2	many	TRBD1	CASSGRTGNGYTF	TGTGCCAGCAGTGGCCGGACAGGGAATGGCTACACCTTC
TRBV29-1	TRBJ2-7	many	.	CSVGGAGNEQYF	TGCAGCGTTGGAGGGGCAGGGAACGAGCAGTACTTC